This entry is about one T cell receptor beta chain. Its antigen is still unknown. Looked up from germline, CDR1 is MRHNA and CDR2 is SNTAGT. The V and J ends lost 2 bases and 4 bases respectively, with 15 bases between them. This CDR3 spans 16 amino acids. Using immunoSEQ multiplex PCR, the repertoire was profiled, and TCRdb retains in-frame clones only, with some absent. The sample holds just under 60,000 clones, about 91% seen once. This entry is derived from a study of OX40 agonist ivuxolimab in advanced cancers. The study's findings and limits: Expanded clones were, on average, more numerous in CD8+ T cells than in CD4+. Individuals who were partial responders at 0.1-3.0 mg/kg had clonal expansion that ranked among the lowest. Clonal expansion by week 6 occurred in CD4+ and CD8+ blood T cells (at 0.1 to 3.0 mg/kg).

This sequence joins TRBV6-4 and TRBJ2-1; TRBD1 or TRBD2 may be the D gene (6 bases each). The sequence was collected from an adult with an advanced solid tumor such as melanoma, head and neck, liver or kidney cancer. Sequencing used CD4+ or CD8+ T cells sorted from blood, obtained in a trial of the OX40 agonist ivuxolimab. The CDR3 sequence: CASSDGGLPPYNEQFF. CDR3 bases: TGTGCCAGCAGTGACGGGGGGCTACCTCCGTACAATGAGCAGTTCTTC.